This T cell receptor beta chain derives from a study of T cell responses to AZD1222 COVID-19 vaccine. Looked up from germline, CDR1 is SEHNR and CDR2 is FQNEAQ (reference sequence). This CDR3 has 14 amino acids. Trimming at V came to 6 bases and at J to 1 base, leaving 5 bases not matched to a gene. Findings and caveats of the study: Just five or six AZD1222 recipients were seropositive at baseline. Mostly white British, mostly female donors; authors suggested clonal diversity may be underestimated. Spike-specific TCR breadth rose after two AZD1222 doses, and depth rose as well. Repertoire sampling occurred only after the peak T cell response.

As to this clone: Its antigen is as yet unknown.

TCRdb's table, derived via immunoSEQ multiplex PCR, lists solely in-frame clones and lacks some. The table records approximately 150,000 clones, approximately 90% of them present only once. This sequence was found in an adult in good health. The V gene is TRBV7-9, the J gene TRBJ1-1, with TRBD1 matching 7 bases. The sample consisted of peripheral blood, taken on day 0 of AZD1222 vaccination. CDR3 DNA sequence: TGTGCCAGCAGATCAACAGGGGAGAACACTGAAGCTTTCTTT. This gives the protein CASRSTGENTEAFF.